This is a list of T cell receptor beta chains from one sample in a study of beta chain features in type 1 diabetes. Generated by immunoSEQ multiplex PCR, the TCRdb table keeps only in-frame clones and is missing some. The sample includes 150,000 to 190,000 clones, 10% of them seen just once. The source material was central memory CD4+ T cells from blood. The receptor source for this set is a man aged 25 to 40 with type 1 diabetes. The CDR3 runs from the conserved cysteine through the conserved F or W. Each record gives: CDR3 length, V gene, D gene, clone size, J gene, CDR3 protein, CDR3 DNA. The D gene is left open where the match is weak. Where a row states a size, it is once, few, many or the class of an expanded clone; other rows omit it.

cdr3_length: 15; v_call: TRBV29-1; d_call: NA; clone_size: few; j_call: TRBJ2-5; cdr3_aa: CSVTGLKGPLETQYF; cdr3_nt: TGCAGCGTAACCGGGCTAAAGGGGCCGTTGGAGACCCAGTACTTC
cdr3_length: 16; v_call: TRBV4-2; d_call: TRBD2; clone_size: few; j_call: TRBJ2-7; cdr3_aa: CASSQTFSGGEYEQYF; cdr3_nt: TGTGCCAGCAGCCAGACTTTTAGCGGGGGTGAATACGAGCAGTACTTC
cdr3_length: 13; v_call: TRBV25-1; d_call: NA; clone_size: NA; j_call: TRBJ2-7; cdr3_aa: CASRGYSGYEQYF; cdr3_nt: TGTGCCAGCAGGGGTTATAGCGGATACGAGCAGTACTTC
cdr3_length: 13; v_call: TRBV27; d_call: NA; clone_size: NA; j_call: TRBJ1-2; cdr3_aa: CASSFNGDYGYTF; cdr3_nt: TGTGCCAGCAGTTTTAACGGTGATTATGGCTACACCTTC
cdr3_length: 17; v_call: TRBV5-4; d_call: TRBD2; clone_size: few; j_call: TRBJ2-3; cdr3_aa: CASSFGLAGSGTDTQYF; cdr3_nt: TGTGCCAGCAGCTTCGGACTAGCGGGTTCCGGCACAGATACGCAGTATTTT
cdr3_length: 13; v_call: TRBV7-3; d_call: NA; clone_size: NA; j_call: TRBJ1-1; cdr3_aa: CASSSYQGTEAFF; cdr3_nt: TGTGCCAGCAGCTCGTACCAGGGCACTGAAGCTTTCTTT
cdr3_length: 15; v_call: TRBV7-9; d_call: NA; clone_size: NA; j_call: TRBJ2-7; cdr3_aa: CASSLDTRVAYEQYF; cdr3_nt: TGTGCCAGCAGCTTGGATACCAGGGTGGCCTACGAGCAGTACTTC
cdr3_length: 11; v_call: TRBV10-3; d_call: NA; clone_size: few; j_call: TRBJ2-7; cdr3_aa: CAISEPGEQYF; cdr3_nt: TGTGCCATCAGTGAGCCGGGAGAGCAGTACTTC
cdr3_length: 16; v_call: TRBV9; d_call: TRBD2; clone_size: NA; j_call: TRBJ2-5; cdr3_aa: CASSVASSGIWETQYF; cdr3_nt: TGTGCCAGCAGCGTAGCTAGCAGCGGGATTTGGGAGACCCAGTACTTC
cdr3_length: 15; v_call: TRBV15; d_call: NA; clone_size: NA; j_call: TRBJ1-4; cdr3_aa: CATSRELAGGEKLFF; cdr3_nt: TGTGCCACCAGCAGAGAACTTGCTGGGGGCGAAAAACTGTTTTTT
cdr3_length: 14; v_call: TRBV29-1; d_call: TRBD2; clone_size: few; j_call: TRBJ2-1; cdr3_aa: CSVDDGRVRNEQFF; cdr3_nt: TGCAGCGTTGACGACGGGAGGGTTCGGAATGAGCAGTTCTTC
cdr3_length: 15; v_call: TRBV7-2; d_call: NA; clone_size: few; j_call: TRBJ2-7; cdr3_aa: CASSLGFGASYEQYF; cdr3_nt: TGTGCCAGCAGCTTAGGATTTGGGGCCTCCTACGAGCAGTACTTC
cdr3_length: 14; v_call: TRBV9; d_call: NA; clone_size: NA; j_call: TRBJ2-5; cdr3_aa: CASSPRVEGETQYF; cdr3_nt: TGTGCCAGCAGCCCGCGGGTGGAGGGGGAGACCCAGTACTTC
cdr3_length: 11; v_call: TRBV5-1; d_call: NA; clone_size: few; j_call: TRBJ2-7; cdr3_aa: CASRGGDEQYF; cdr3_nt: TGCGCCAGCAGAGGAGGAGACGAGCAGTACTTC
cdr3_length: 14; v_call: TRBV28; d_call: TRBD1; clone_size: few; j_call: TRBJ2-7; cdr3_aa: CASSFSGQGYEQYF; cdr3_nt: TGTGCCAGCAGTTTCAGTGGACAGGGCTACGAGCAGTACTTC
cdr3_length: 15; v_call: TRBV4-3; d_call: NA; clone_size: few; j_call: TRBJ2-2; cdr3_aa: CASSQYSSNTGELFF; cdr3_nt: TGCGCCAGCAGCCAGTACAGTTCCAACACCGGGGAGCTGTTTTTT
cdr3_length: 11; v_call: TRBV25-1; d_call: NA; clone_size: few; j_call: TRBJ1-1; cdr3_aa: CASRGGAAAFF; cdr3_nt: TGTGCCAGCAGGGGGGGGGCCGCAGCTTTCTTT
cdr3_length: 11; v_call: TRBV6-5; d_call: NA; clone_size: few; j_call: TRBJ2-7; cdr3_aa: CASSYLHEQYF; cdr3_nt: TGTGCCAGCAGTTACCTCCACGAGCAGTACTTC
cdr3_length: 13; v_call: TRBV18; d_call: NA; clone_size: NA; j_call: TRBJ2-7; cdr3_aa: CASSWVPGEEQYF; cdr3_nt: TGTGCCAGCTCATGGGTTCCGGGAGAGGAGCAGTACTTC
cdr3_length: 14; v_call: TRBV5-1; d_call: NA; clone_size: NA; j_call: TRBJ2-3; cdr3_aa: CASSPTKTTDTQYF; cdr3_nt: TGCGCCAGCAGCCCAACTAAAACCACAGATACGCAGTATTTT
cdr3_length: 14; v_call: TRBV28; d_call: TRBD2; clone_size: NA; j_call: TRBJ2-5; cdr3_aa: CASMTSGSVETQYF; cdr3_nt: TGTGCCAGCATGACTAGCGGATCGGTGGAGACCCAGTACTTC
cdr3_length: 15; v_call: TRBV18; d_call: TRBD2; clone_size: NA; j_call: TRBJ2-7; cdr3_aa: CASSTTSGQDYEQYF; cdr3_nt: TGTGCCAGCTCAACGACTAGCGGGCAAGACTACGAGCAGTACTTC
cdr3_length: 17; v_call: TRBV12-5; d_call: TRBD2; clone_size: few; j_call: TRBJ2-2; cdr3_aa: CASGLPRSGIDTGELFF; cdr3_nt: TGTGCTAGTGGTTTGCCGAGAAGCGGGATTGACACCGGGGAGCTGTTTTTT
cdr3_length: 15; v_call: TRBV5-6; d_call: TRBD2; clone_size: NA; j_call: TRBJ2-1; cdr3_aa: CASSSSGSSYNEQFF; cdr3_nt: TGTGCCAGCAGCTCGAGCGGGAGTTCCTACAATGAGCAGTTCTTC
cdr3_length: 14; v_call: TRBV19; d_call: NA; clone_size: NA; j_call: TRBJ2-7; cdr3_aa: CASRSQVSSYEQYF; cdr3_nt: TGTGCCAGTAGATCCCAGGTCAGCTCCTACGAGCAGTACTTC
cdr3_length: 15; v_call: TRBV18; d_call: TRBD1; clone_size: few; j_call: TRBJ2-7; cdr3_aa: CASSPRGQLSYEQYF; cdr3_nt: TGTGCCAGCTCACCACGGGGACAGCTCTCCTACGAGCAGTACTTC
cdr3_length: 12; v_call: TRBV29-1; d_call: NA; clone_size: NA; j_call: TRBJ2-4; cdr3_aa: CSGGGGENIQYF; cdr3_nt: TGCAGCGGGGGAGGGGGGGAAAACATTCAGTACTTC
cdr3_length: 14; v_call: TRBV5-1; d_call: TRBD1; clone_size: NA; j_call: TRBJ1-5; cdr3_aa: CASSLTGDNQPQHF; cdr3_nt: TGCGCCAGCAGCTTGACAGGGGACAATCAGCCCCAGCATTTT
cdr3_length: 14; v_call: TRBV7-9; d_call: TRBD2; clone_size: NA; j_call: TRBJ2-5; cdr3_aa: CASSLTSGQETQYF; cdr3_nt: TGTGCCAGCAGCTTAACTAGCGGACAAGAGACCCAGTACTTC
cdr3_length: 15; v_call: TRBV27; d_call: TRBD2; clone_size: NA; j_call: TRBJ2-7; cdr3_aa: CASSLLSSGTYEQYF; cdr3_nt: TGTGCCAGCAGTTTATTAAGTAGCGGGACCTACGAGCAGTACTTC
cdr3_length: 14; v_call: TRBV5-1; d_call: NA; clone_size: NA; j_call: TRBJ2-7; cdr3_aa: CASSLFEGAYEQYF; cdr3_nt: TGCGCCAGCAGCTTGTTTGAGGGAGCCTACGAGCAGTACTTC
cdr3_length: 11; v_call: TRBV20-1; d_call: NA; clone_size: few; j_call: TRBJ2-7; cdr3_aa: CSASSGAEQYF; cdr3_nt: TGCAGTGCTAGCTCTGGGGCCGAGCAGTACTTC
cdr3_length: 16; v_call: TRBV18; d_call: NA; clone_size: NA; j_call: TRBJ2-4; cdr3_aa: CASSPEDRSKENIQYF; cdr3_nt: TGTGCCAGCTCACCCGAGGACAGATCTAAAGAAAACATTCAGTACTTC
cdr3_length: 17; v_call: TRBV2; d_call: NA; clone_size: NA; j_call: TRBJ2-2; cdr3_aa: CASSESRPGSGSGELFF; cdr3_nt: TGTGCCAGCAGTGAGTCCCGGCCGGGGTCCGGCAGCGGGGAGCTGTTTTTT
cdr3_length: 15; v_call: TRBV4-2; d_call: NA; clone_size: few; j_call: TRBJ2-2; cdr3_aa: CASSQETGRVGELFF; cdr3_nt: TGTGCCAGCAGCCAAGAAACAGGGAGGGTCGGGGAGCTGTTTTTT
cdr3_length: 20; v_call: TRBV14; d_call: TRBD2; clone_size: few; j_call: TRBJ2-1; cdr3_aa: CASSHPPPGLAGGPGYEQFF; cdr3_nt: TGTGCCAGCAGCCATCCTCCACCGGGACTAGCGGGAGGGCCAGGGTATGAGCAGTTCTTC
cdr3_length: 15; v_call: TRBV9; d_call: TRBD2; clone_size: few; j_call: TRBJ2-5; cdr3_aa: CASSVDGLGGETQYF; cdr3_nt: TGTGCCAGCAGCGTAGATGGTCTGGGGGGGGAGACCCAGTACTTC
cdr3_length: 17; v_call: TRBV5-1; d_call: NA; clone_size: NA; j_call: TRBJ1-4; cdr3_aa: CASSSNPGDRTNEKLFF; cdr3_nt: TGCGCCAGCAGCTCAAACCCAGGGGATAGGACTAATGAAAAACTGTTTTTT
cdr3_length: 13; v_call: TRBV18; d_call: NA; clone_size: NA; j_call: TRBJ1-1; cdr3_aa: CASSGRAGTEAFF; cdr3_nt: TGTGCCAGCTCCGGTCGTGCGGGCACTGAAGCTTTCTTT
cdr3_length: 15; v_call: TRBV7-2; d_call: NA; clone_size: few; j_call: TRBJ2-5; cdr3_aa: CASSLEELRGETQYF; cdr3_nt: TGTGCCAGCAGCTTGGAAGAGTTAAGGGGAGAGACCCAGTACTTC
cdr3_length: 13; v_call: TRBV7-9; d_call: TRBD1; clone_size: few; j_call: TRBJ1-2; cdr3_aa: CASSLAGGEGYTF; cdr3_nt: TGTGCCAGCAGCTTAGCAGGGGGCGAGGGCTACACCTTC
cdr3_length: 14; v_call: TRBV5-1; d_call: NA; clone_size: NA; j_call: TRBJ2-5; cdr3_aa: CASSLVLASKAQYF; cdr3_nt: TGCGCCAGCAGCTTGGTCCTAGCATCGAAGGCCCAGTACTTC